The 14 T cell receptor beta chains given below trace back to one sample, sequenced in a study of blood T cell repertoires in COVID-19. Sequencing was performed with immunoSEQ multiplex PCR; in TCRdb, only in-frame clones are kept and a portion is missing. This table has about 170,000 clones, around 85% appearing once. Sequencing was performed on peripheral blood. These TCRs come from an elderly woman with COVID-19, enrolled during active disease.

This clone was detected only a few times. This chain links TRBV5-1 with TRBJ1-1; TRBD1 aligns across 7 bases. Trimming at V came to 2 bases and at J to 0 bases, leaving 7 bases not matched to a gene. CDR3 length equals 16 residues. Looked up from germline, CDR1 is SGHRS and CDR2 is YFSETQ. CDR3 sequence: CASSLSGRGLNTEAFF. The CDR3 coding sequence is TGCGCCAGCAGCTTATCCGGCAGGGGGTTGAACACTGAAGCTTTCTTT.

This clone was observed a handful of times. The chain links TRBV5-1 to TRBJ2-3, with D possibly matching TRBD1 (5 bases). The CDR3 loop spans 14 amino acids. CDR1 SGHRS and CDR2 YFSETQ come from the germline V gene. Trimming took off 2 bases at V and 4 bases at J, with 11 bases between the two ends. Written as DNA, the CDR3 is TGCGCCAGCAGCTTCGTTACAGGTGCAGATACGCAGTATTTT. Protein: CASSFVTGADTQYF. Complete variable domain (other parts from reference TRBV5-1 and TRBJ2-3): KAGVTQTPRYLIKTRGQQVTLSCSPISGHRSVSWYQQTPGQGLQFLFEYFSETQRNKGNFPGRFSGRQFSNSRSEMNVSTLELGDSALYLCASSFVTGADTQYFGPGTRLTVL.

The chain has TRBV28 and TRBJ1-3; 8 bases match TRBD1. The germline gives CDR1 MDHEN, CDR2 SYDVKM. The CDR3 extends over 15 amino acids. Unmatched junction bases numbered 4, after V lost 3 bases and J lost 3 bases. CDR3 coding DNA: TGTGCCAGCAGTTTGCAGGGGGCGGGTGGAAACACCATATATTTT. This codes for CASSLQGAGGNTIYF. Drawing the rest from reference TRBV28 and TRBJ1-3, the complete variable domain is DVKVTQSSRYLVKRTGEKVFLECVQDMDHENMFWYRQDPGLGLRLIYFSYDVKMKEKGDIPEGYSVSREKKERFSLILESASTNQTSMYLCASSLQGAGGNTIYFGEGSWLTVV.

The chain carries TRBV7-9 and TRBJ1-2; 10 bases line up with TRBD1. V trimming: 7 bases; J trimming: 5 bases; junction bases outside the gene matches: 22. This CDR3 spans 19 amino acids. CDR1 and CDR2 (germline): SEHNR, FQNEAQ (reference sequence). CDR3 loop: CASTSPRGTGANYFYGYTF. The CDR3 region has the DNA TGTGCCAGCACCTCCCCCAGGGGGACAGGGGCGAACTACTTTTATGGCTACACCTTC.

The chain has TRBV19 and TRBJ2-2, with 7 bases matching TRBD2. Germline CDR1 reads LNHDA; CDR2 reads SQIVND (reference sequence). The trim removed 6 bases at V and 4 bases at J, leaving 5 bases unmatched. This CDR3 is built from 14 residues. The CDR3 coding sequence is TGTGCCAGTAGATTGACTAGCCTCACCGGGGAGCTGTTTTTT. This codes for CASRLTSLTGELFF.

The chain joins TRBV19 to TRBJ2-3, with 7 positions matching TRBD2. CDR3 length: 15 amino acids. The V gene's germline CDR1 is LNHDA and CDR2 SQIVND (reference sequence). V was pared by 7 bases and J by 6 bases, with 13 bases of the junction left unmatched. Here the CDR3 reads CASKTSPYGSDTQYF. CDR3 bases: TGTGCCAGTAAGACTAGCCCGTACGGATCGGATACGCAGTATTTT.

The J gene is TRBJ2-5, the V gene TRBV2, with 11 positions matching TRBD1. CDR3 length: 13 amino acids. Unmatched junction bases numbered 5, after V lost 8 bases and J lost 6 bases. Germline assignment: CDR1 SNHLY and CDR2 FYNNEI. CDR3 nucleotide sequence: TGTGCCAGCGCGGACAGGGGGCGAAAGACCCAGTACTTC. It translates to CASADRGRKTQYF.

The chain carries TRBV7-9 and TRBJ1-2, with D tentatively TRBD1 (5 bases). Trimming shortened V by 5 bases and J by 2 bases, and 15 bases separated the two germline ends. Looked up from germline, CDR1 is SEHNR and CDR2 is FQNEAQ (reference sequence). The CDR3 has 15 amino acids. The CDR3 coding sequence is TGTGCCAGCAGCAAATCCGCAGGGAGGAACTATGGCTACACCTTC. Translated, it gives CASSKSAGRNYGYTF.

The chain has TRBV2 and TRBJ2-1; 7 bases agree with TRBD1. V was clipped by 7 bases and J by 3 bases; unmatched bases: 12. Germline-derived CDR1 and CDR2 are SNHLY and FYNNEI. This CDR3 spans 16 amino acids. CDR3 sequence reads: CASTYQQTGYYNEQFF. The DNA for the CDR3 is TGTGCCAGCACTTATCAGCAGACAGGGTACTACAATGAGCAGTTCTTC.

This clone was counted between two and nine times. The gene calls are TRBV5-1 and TRBJ2-1, with 10 bases identical to TRBD2. Germline V gives CDR1 SGHRS, CDR2 YFSETQ. CDR3 length: 15 amino acids. Trimming at V came to 2 bases and at J to 7 bases, leaving 6 bases not matched to a gene. The CDR3 bases are TGCGCCAGCAGCTTAGGGACAGCGGGAGGGAATGAGCAGTTCTTC. Its translation: CASSLGTAGGNEQFF.

J is TRBJ1-5 and V is TRBV6-5; 8 nucleotides line up with TRBD1. The germline V gene has CDR1 MNHEY and CDR2 SVGAGI. With V trimmed by 5 bases and J by 3 bases, 3 bases remained unmatched. The CDR3 length is 14 residues. This CDR3 is CASSRQGNNQPQHF. CDR3 DNA: TGTGCCAGCAGTAGACAGGGGAACAATCAGCCCCAGCATTTT.

This chain connects TRBV11-3 to TRBJ2-2; TRBD1 matches at 10 bases. This CDR3 comprises 17 residues. V was clipped by 3 bases and J by 0 bases; unmatched bases: 4. Germline assignment: CDR1 SGHNT and CDR2 YENEEA. The CDR3 sequence: CASSFGTGDTNTGELFF. CDR3 nucleotides: TGTGCCAGCAGCTTCGGGACAGGGGACACGAACACCGGGGAGCTGTTTTTT.

This chain connects TRBV28 to TRBJ1-5; D is unresolved. Trimming removed 4 bases at V and 4 bases at J, with 14 bases between. The CDR3 length is 15 residues. CDR1 and CDR2 (germline): MDHEN, SYDVKM. This chain's CDR3 is CASSSPPGLNQPQHF. In DNA, the CDR3 is TGTGCCAGCAGTTCCCCCCCCGGGTTAAATCAGCCCCAGCATTTT.

The rearrangement uses TRBV28 and TRBJ2-3; 11 bases fit TRBD2. The CDR3 contains 17 residues. Germline trimming cut 0 bases from V and 2 bases from J; bases unmatched to any gene: 4. CDR1 and CDR2 (germline): MDHEN, SYDVKM. The CDR3 loop reads CASSLWGLAEITDTQYF. DNA for the CDR3: TGTGCCAGCAGTTTATGGGGACTAGCGGAAATCACAGATACGCAGTATTTT.